This T cell receptor (beta chain) was captured in a study of blood T cell repertoires in COVID-19. This CDR3 comprises 14 residues. Trimming pared 5 bases from V and 6 bases from J, leaving 13 bases between. Looked up from germline, CDR1 is SGHVS and CDR2 is FQNEAQ. TCRdb's copy holds only in-frame clones and misses some; the assay was immunoSEQ multiplex PCR. The sample records 200,000 to 250,000 clones, 80% to 90% being singletons. Specimen: peripheral blood. The chain links TRBV7-8 to TRBJ1-4, with D possibly matching TRBD1 (5 bases). The sequence was obtained from a man older than 75 with acute or convalescent COVID-19. The CDR3 region has the DNA TGTGCCAGCAGCCTACAGGTGGAATATGAAAAACTGTTTTTT. Protein sequence: CASSLQVEYEKLFF.